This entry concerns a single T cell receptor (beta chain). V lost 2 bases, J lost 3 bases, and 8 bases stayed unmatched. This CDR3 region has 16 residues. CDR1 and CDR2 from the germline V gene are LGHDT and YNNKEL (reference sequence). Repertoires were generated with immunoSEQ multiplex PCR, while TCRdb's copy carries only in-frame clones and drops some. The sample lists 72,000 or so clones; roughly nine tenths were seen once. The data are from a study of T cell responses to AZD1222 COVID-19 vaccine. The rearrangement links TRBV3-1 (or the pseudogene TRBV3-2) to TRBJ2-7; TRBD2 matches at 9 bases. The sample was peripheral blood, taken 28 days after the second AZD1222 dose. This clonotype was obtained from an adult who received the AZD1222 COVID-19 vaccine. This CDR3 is CASSQFWREGLYEQYF. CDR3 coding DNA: TGTGCCAGCAGCCAATTCTGGCGGGAGGGCCTCTACGAGCAGTACTTC.